This T cell receptor beta chain was recorded in a study of blood T cells in healthy people across ages. This clonotype was picked up a small number of times. What it binds is unknown. Study conclusions and caveats: Roughly linear declines in TCR beta diversity per million T cells occurred with age.

Drawing of peripheral blood yielded 7.5 to 10 milliliters from each donor. Total RNA, at least 5 micrograms per sample, was extracted from PBMCs. The CDR3 is made up of 17 amino acids. Germline CDR1 is LGHNT and CDR2 is FRNRAP. V was clipped by 0 bases and J by 5 bases, with 17 bases between them. The authors ran a second PCR of about 6 to 11 cycles using a sample-barcoded 5' primer and a J-beta primer mix. Via MiXCR, TCRdb re-called the 5' RACE reads, giving one row per CDR3 protein. The sample includes some 1.7 million distinct CDR3 sequences, about 28% seen only once; the top ten take 7% to 9%. The specimen sequenced was blood. The chain has TRBV12-5 and TRBJ2-1; D is possibly TRBD2 (7 bases). This clonotype was obtained from a woman younger than 45 in good health. CDR3 coding DNA: TGTGCTAGTGGTTTGGTAGAGGGGGGGCCTCGTGACAATGAGCAGTTCTTC. This encodes CASGLVEGGPRDNEQFF.